This T cell receptor (beta chain) was captured in a study of control samples from healthy donors and cancer patients. Using immunoSEQ multiplex PCR, the repertoire was profiled, and TCRdb retains in-frame clones only, with some absent. The table lists 260,000 or so clones, roughly 80% of them singletons, with 13% in the top ten. The CDR3 runs to 14 residues. CDR1 is SGHRS, CDR2 YFSETQ, per germline. V lost 7 bases, J lost 0 bases, and 14 bases lay in between. Sample: PBMCs. The origin of this receptor is a woman aged 60-70 years with lung cancer. V and J are TRBV5-1 and TRBJ2-7, with D perhaps assigned TRBD1 or TRBD2 (5 bases each). CDR3 sequence reads: CASRIGDVSYEQYF. The CDR3 DNA sequence: TGCGCCAGCCGGATCGGGGACGTCTCCTACGAGCAGTACTTC.